This is a list of T cell receptor beta chains from one sample in a study of blood T cell repertoires in COVID-19. Generated by immunoSEQ multiplex PCR, the TCRdb table keeps only in-frame clones and is missing some. This sample has about 45,000 clones, with roughly 82% found just once. The sequenced material came from peripheral blood. The origin of the receptors is a human donor in a cohort sampled during active COVID-19. The CDR3 runs from the conserved cysteine through the conserved F or W. A D gene is named only where the DNA matches it firmly. Expanded clones get a size class; other rows say once, few or many, or leave the size out.

clone_size | j_call | d_call | v_call | cdr3_nt | cdr3_aa
- | TRBJ2-1 | TRBD1 | TRBV7-2 | TGTGCCAGCTCATTGAGGACAGGGGACTACAATGAGCAGTTCTTC | CASSLRTGDYNEQFF
few | TRBJ2-3 | - | TRBV30 | TGTGCCTGTCTAGCGTCCCGCACAGATACGCAGTATTTT | CACLASRTDTQYF
few | TRBJ1-1 | TRBD1 | TRBV5-1 | TGCGCCAGCAGCGGAACACAGGGGACTGAAGCTTTCTTT | CASSGTQGTEAFF
- | TRBJ1-1 | - | TRBV28 | TGTGCCGTTTTGGGGCGGAGGGGCGCGGGTGAAGCTTTCTTT | CAVLGRRGAGEAFF
- | TRBJ2-6 | TRBD1 | TRBV27 | TGTGCCAGCAGCTTAAGACAGGGGGCGAGAGGGGCCAACGTCCTGACTTTC | CASSLRQGARGANVLTF
few | TRBJ1-2 | TRBD1 | TRBV28 | TGTGCCAGCAGCCTCGACAGGGGGCATAACTATGGCTACACCTTC | CASSLDRGHNYGYTF
- | TRBJ2-5 | TRBD2 | TRBV7-2 | TGTGCCAGCAGCCTAGGGATAGCGGGAGGGGTGGAGACCCAGTACTTC | CASSLGIAGGVETQYF
- | TRBJ2-3 | TRBD2 | TRBV20-1 | TGCAGTGCTAGTCCGGGGAGGGTGTTCGATACGCAGTATTTT | CSASPGRVFDTQYF
- | TRBJ1-6 | - | TRBV7-9 | TGTGCCAGCAGCTTAGGGCCCGATTCACCCCTCCACTTT | CASSLGPDSPLHF
- | TRBJ2-1 | - | TRBV28 | TGTGCCAGCATAGATAGCTTCAATGAGCAGTTCTTC | CASIDSFNEQFF
- | TRBJ2-7 | TRBD1 | TRBV7-9 | TGTGCCAGCAGCCTGAGACAGGGGTTATCCTACGAGCAGTACTTC | CASSLRQGLSYEQYF
- | TRBJ2-1 | TRBD1 | TRBV10-3 | TGTGCCATCAGTGAGTACCGGGACAGGAGTCCCGATGAGCAGTTCTTC | CAISEYRDRSPDEQFF
- | TRBJ2-2 | TRBD2 | TRBV5-1 | TGCGCCAGCAGCGTGGGACTAGCGGCGAACACCGGGGAGCTGTTTTTT | CASSVGLAANTGELFF
- | TRBJ2-3 | - | TRBV30 | TGTGCCTGGAGTGTATGGGCGGGTTCCACAGATACGCAGTATTTT | CAWSVWAGSTDTQYF
- | TRBJ2-7 | TRBD1 | TRBV25-1 | TGTGCCAGCGGGGGACAGGGTCGGGACGAGCAGTACTTC | CASGGQGRDEQYF
- | TRBJ2-7 | TRBD2 | TRBV24-1 | TGTGCCACCAGTGGAGGACTAGCGGCCCACGAGCAGTACTTC | CATSGGLAAHEQYF
- | TRBJ2-1 | TRBD2 | TRBV7-6 | TGTGCCAGCAGCCAGCGGACTAGCGGCTTTGGGAATGAGCAGTTCTTC | CASSQRTSGFGNEQFF
- | TRBJ2-1 | TRBD2 | TRBV11-2 | TGTGCCAGCAGCTCCATAGCTAGCGGGAGTGGTCATGAGCAGTTCTTC | CASSSIASGSGHEQFF
- | TRBJ1-5 | TRBD1 | TRBV19 | TGTGCCAGTACCCAGACAGGGGGCAGATACAATAGCAATCAGCCCCAGCATTTT | CASTQTGGRYNSNQPQHF
few | TRBJ2-5 | TRBD1 | TRBV23-1 | TGCGCCAGCAGTCGCACAGGGACAGGCCAAGAGACCCAGTACTTC | CASSRTGTGQETQYF
once | TRBJ2-7 | TRBD1 | TRBV27 | TGTGCCAGCAGTACGGACAGGGGAAGCTACGAGCAGTACTTC | CASSTDRGSYEQYF
- | TRBJ2-7 | - | TRBV28 | TGTGCCAGCAGTGCCACAAATGCCTACGAGCAGTACTTC | CASSATNAYEQYF
- | TRBJ1-5 | - | TRBV5-8 | TGTGCCAGCAGCTTGGTTCAGTCGCATCAGCCCCAGCATTTT | CASSLVQSHQPQHF
- | TRBJ1-6 | TRBD1 | TRBV6-5 | TGTGCCAGCAGGCGCGCAGGGGGTTTCAATTCACCCCTCCACTTT | CASRRAGGFNSPLHF
- | TRBJ2-7 | - | TRBV11-3 | TGTGCCAGCAGCTTAGACAGCTCCTACGAGCAGTACTTC | CASSLDSSYEQYF
- | TRBJ2-5 | - | TRBV29-1 | TGCAGCGTTTCGCAGCAAGAGACCCAGTACTTC | CSVSQQETQYF
- | TRBJ2-2 | TRBD2 | TRBV29-1 | TGCAGCGTTGCCCGAGGTGGGGGGGGCACCGGGGAGCTGTTTTTT | CSVARGGGGTGELFF
- | TRBJ2-7 | - | TRBV28 | TGTGCCAGCAGTTTAGAGTCGAGACATACCTACGAGCAGTACTTC | CASSLESRHTYEQYF
few | TRBJ1-5 | - | TRBV18 | TGTGCCAGCTCGGGGGGGGTAGATCAGCCCCAGCATTTT | CASSGGVDQPQHF
- | TRBJ2-1 | TRBD2 | TRBV10-1 | TGCGCCAGCAGTGACCCCGGGACTAGCGGGGGGAATGAGCAGTTCTTC | CASSDPGTSGGNEQFF